This T cell receptor (beta chain) derives from a study of blood T cells in healthy people across ages. General study points: The lack of PBMC sorting stopped any conclusive naive versus antigen-experienced comparison. It was the long-lived donors that had more naive CD4+ cells and higher diversity than aged donors.

Note on this clonotype: What it binds is not known. A much larger clonotype is one base distant, so this may be a read error.

Individuals who donated were healthy Caucasians from Russia aged 6 to 90. Each sample had at least 6.5 million PBMCs isolated. A J-beta primer mix and a sample-barcoded 5' primer were used in a second PCR of about 7 to 12 cycles. TCRdb re-called the 5' RACE reads with MiXCR, one entry per CDR3 protein. The table includes about 760,000 distinct CDR3 sequences, roughly three fifths detected once. Sequencing used blood. The TCR was taken from a middle-aged man in good health.

The CDR3 nucleotides read TGTGCCAGCAGTTTATGGTCTCCACCGGGACAGGGCCTCCTTGACAATGGGCAGTTCTTC. Translating it yields CASSLWSPPGQGLLDNGQFF. The chain recombines TRBV28 with TRBJ2-1; the match to TRBD1 covers 9 bases. Germline V gives CDR1 MDHEN, CDR2 SYDVKM. The CDR3 is made up of 20 amino acids. Using reference TRBV28 and TRBJ2-1 for the parts outside the CDR3, the full variable domain is DVKVTQSSRYLVKRTGEKVFLECVQDMDHENMFWYRQDPGLGLRLIYFSYDVKMKEKGDIPEGYSVSREKKERFSLILESASTNQTSMYLCASSLWSPPGQGLLDNGQFFGPGTRLTVL.